What follows are 3 T cell receptor beta chains derived from one specimen sequenced in a study of shared clonotypes between healthy human individuals. Assay: immunoSEQ multiplex PCR; the TCRdb copy retains only in-frame clones and omits some. Counted here are a few million clones, around 94% occurring once; the ten biggest clones make up under 0.15%. Sequenced: naive CD4+ T cells sorted from blood. As to subset: CD45RA+ positively selected. These receptors originate from a man in his late teens or twenties in good health.

The chain carries TRBV30 and TRBJ1-4; D is perhaps TRBD1 (5 bases). Germline CDR1 GTSNPN, CDR2 SVGIG (reference sequence). CDR3 length: 15 residues. V was cut by 1 base and J by 7 bases, with 16 bases left in between. As DNA, the CDR3 is TGTGCCTGGAGTGAGGACATAACCTCTCTTGAAAAACTGTTTTTT. It encodes CAWSEDITSLEKLFF.

The J gene is TRBJ2-3, the V gene TRBV6-1; TRBD2 agrees at 11 bases. Germline loops: CDR1 MNHNS, CDR2 SASEGT. The CDR3 extends over 19 amino acids. The ends lost 4 bases at V and 1 base at J; junction bases unmatched: 13. The CDR3 sequence is CASSGRDRELAGGTDTQYF. The CDR3, as DNA: TGTGCCAGCAGTGGCCGGGACAGGGAACTAGCGGGAGGCACAGATACGCAGTATTTT.

Regarding this clone: Mismatch with germline at one junction end may stem from a read error. The chain combines TRBV7-7 with TRBJ1-5; 9 bases match TRBD1. Looked up from germline, CDR1 is SSHAT and CDR2 is FNYEAQ (reference sequence). The CDR3 is 16 amino acids. The CDR3 DNA reads TGTGCTAGCAGCACAACAGGGGGCAAGGATGATCAGCCCCAGCATTTT. Amino acids: CASSTTGGKDDQPQHF.